This T cell receptor beta chain was identified in a study of cytomegalovirus exposure and HLA in healthy donors. Assay: immunoSEQ multiplex PCR; the TCRdb copy retains only in-frame clones and omits some. The sample comprises approximately 59,000 clones, 85% to 95% of which are singletons, and 1.7% rests with the top ten. Sequencing was performed on PBMCs. This clonotype originated in a woman between 18 and 30 years old in good health and CMV-seropositive.

The CDR3: CASSLRAESSYEQYF. The CDR3 DNA sequence: TGTGCCAGCAGTTTGAGGGCGGAAAGCTCCTACGAGCAGTACTTC. The chain couples TRBV27 to TRBJ2-7; tentative D call: TRBD2 (5 bases). Trimming pared 3 bases from V and 0 bases from J, leaving 12 bases between. Germline V lookup: CDR1 MNHEY, CDR2 SMNVEV (reference sequence). The CDR3 is 15 residues long.